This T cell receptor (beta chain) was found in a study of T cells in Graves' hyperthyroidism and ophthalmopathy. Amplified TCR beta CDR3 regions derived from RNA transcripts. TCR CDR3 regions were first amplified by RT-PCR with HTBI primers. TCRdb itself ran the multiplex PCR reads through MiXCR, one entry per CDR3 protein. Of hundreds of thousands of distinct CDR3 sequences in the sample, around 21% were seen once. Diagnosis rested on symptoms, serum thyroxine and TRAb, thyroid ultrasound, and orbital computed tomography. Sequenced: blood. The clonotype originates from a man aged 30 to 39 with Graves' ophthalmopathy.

CDR3 DNA: TGTGCCAGCAGCCCTGTCCTAGCGGGAGGACGCGAGACCCAGTACTTC. It translates to CASSPVLAGGRETQYF. This chain connects TRBV3-1 to TRBJ2-5, with TRBD2 identical over 11 bases. V gave up 4 bases and J gave up 5 bases; unmatched junction bases: 9. CDR3 size: 16 residues. Germline assignment: CDR1 LGHDT and CDR2 YNNKEL (reference sequence).